This TCR beta chain is drawn from a study of CD8+ T cells in alopecia areata. Reverse transcription of extracted RNA yielded cDNA, which provided the sequencing template. Sequencing was performed with immunoSEQ multiplex PCR; in TCRdb, only in-frame clones are kept and a portion is missing. The data contain about 180,000 clones, about 51% of them singletons. The CDR3 is made up of 16 amino acids. Trimming shortened V by 3 bases and J by 2 bases, and 17 bases separated the two germline ends. Germline values: CDR1 SGDLS, CDR2 YYNGEE. The treatment denotes: oral pan-JAK inhibitor, 5-10 mg twice daily. The rearrangement links TRBV9 to TRBJ1-2; a weak D match, TRBD1 (5 bases). Sequenced material: CD8+ T cells sorted from blood, taken at week 52, from a patient treated with tofacitinib. This TCR derives from a human donor with alopecia areata. For the CDR3, the DNA is TGTGCCAGCAGCGCTCGGGCGGGAGGGGACAACTATGGCTACACCTTC. Its protein is CASSARAGGDNYGYTF.